A single sample is the source of the 28 T cell receptor beta chains below, sequenced in a study of a mutant IDH1 vaccine in newly diagnosed glioma. Method: immunoSEQ multiplex PCR; TCRdb's copy keeps in-frame clones and lacks some. The sample consists of tens of thousands of clones, roughly 71% of them appearing once. The time point: week 35, safety follow-up. The investigators gave 300 ug of mutant IDH1 20-mer peptide in each vaccine dose, together with topical imiquimod. No cognate antigen is known for these TCRs. The sequences come from PBMCs, collected from a glioma patient whose treatment included an IDH1 peptide vaccine. Receptor source: a middle-aged man with glioma.

This clone has just a few counts. The chain uses TRBV19 and TRBJ2-6; D is unclear. CDR3 length: 14 residues. CDR1 LNHDA and CDR2 SQIVND come from the germline V gene (reference sequence). Deletions cut 6 bases from V and 1 base from J, with 7 bases between. As DNA, the CDR3 is TGTGCCAGTAGCCTACAGTCTGGGGCCAACGTCCTGACTTTC. Translating it yields CASSLQSGANVLTF.

The V call is TRBV27, the J call TRBJ2-3, with 8 bases fitting TRBD1. Germline V CDR1 and CDR2: MNHEY, SMNVEV (reference sequence). This CDR3 is built from 14 residues. J lost 2 bases, V lost 5 bases, and 3 bases had no gene match. CDR3 nucleotide sequence: TGTGCCAGCAGTAGACAGGGGTACACAGATACGCAGTATTTT. It encodes CASSRQGYTDTQYF.

This chain uses TRBV4-3 with TRBJ2-1, with TRBD2 identical over 10 bases. CDR1 LGHNA and CDR2 YSLEER come from the germline V gene. The CDR3 spans 16 residues. V gave up 2 bases and J gave up 4 bases; unmatched junction bases: 5. The CDR3 protein is CASSQISGGVYNEQFF. The DNA of the CDR3 is TGCGCCAGCAGCCAAATCAGCGGGGGGGTTTACAATGAGCAGTTCTTC.

The chain couples TRBV30 to TRBJ1-4; D is perhaps TRBD1 (5 bases). CDR1 GTSNPN and CDR2 SVGIG come from the germline V gene (reference sequence). V lost 1 base to trimming and J lost 0 bases, with 9 bases between them. This CDR3 has 15 residues. CDR3 nucleotides: TGTGCCTGGAGTGAGGGGATGGCAACTAATGAAAAACTGTTTTTT. Protein: CAWSEGMATNEKLFF.

This chain links TRBV4-3 with TRBJ1-2; weak D call: TRBD1 (5 bases). The germline V gene has CDR1 LGHNA and CDR2 YSLEER. V was pared by 0 bases and J by 8 bases, with 28 bases between. This CDR3 comprises 19 residues. CDR3 loop: CASSQERGGSPTEGRGYTF. The CDR3 nucleotides are TGCGCCAGCAGCCAAGAACGGGGGGGGTCGCCGACCGAGGGGAGAGGCTACACCTTC.

This sequence joins TRBV29-1 and TRBJ2-5, with 7 bases aligning to TRBD2. Germline V lookup: CDR1 SQVTM, CDR2 ANQGSEA. Trimming at V came to 4 bases and at J to 1 base, leaving 3 bases not matched to a gene. The CDR3 loop spans 13 amino acids. In DNA, the CDR3 is TGCAGCGTTGCGGCGGGGGTCCAAGAGACCCAGTACTTC. Translated, it gives CSVAAGVQETQYF.

The chain carries TRBV5-1 and TRBJ2-7, with 7 bases that match TRBD1. Germline values: CDR1 SGHRS, CDR2 YFSETQ. V lost 4 bases, J lost 4 bases, and 11 bases stayed unmatched. The CDR3 is 15 residues long. Here the CDR3 reads CASSPTGDKGYEQYF. The DNA for the CDR3 is TGCGCCAGCAGCCCTACAGGGGACAAAGGGTACGAGCAGTACTTC.

The gene calls are TRBV28 and TRBJ2-7, with 10 bases identical to TRBD1. Germline V gene data show CDR1 as MDHEN and CDR2 as SYDVKM. The trim removed 7 bases at V and 5 bases at J, leaving 17 bases unmatched. This CDR3 is 17 amino acids long. DNA for the CDR3: TGTGCCAGCATTCCGGGACAGGGGATAACACGAGGTCACGAGCAGTACTTC. Translation: CASIPGQGITRGHEQYF.

V and J are TRBV30 and TRBJ1-3; D gene ambiguous. This CDR3 region has 15 residues. In germline, CDR1 is GTSNPN, CDR2 SVGIG (reference sequence). Trimming took 4 bases from V and 0 from J, leaving 13 bases between them. In DNA form, the CDR3 reads TGTGCCTGGACCCGAGACAAAACCTCTGGAAACACCATATATTTT. Amino acid sequence: CAWTRDKTSGNTIYF. Complete variable domain (other parts from reference TRBV30 and TRBJ1-3): SQTIHQWPATLVQPVGSPLSLECTVEGTSNPNLYWYRQAAGRGLQLLFYSVGIGQISSEVPQNLSASRPQDRQFILSSKKLLLSDSGFYLCAWTRDKTSGNTIYFGEGSWLTVV.

The V and J genes are TRBV29-1 and TRBJ2-1; 9 nucleotides align to TRBD1. This CDR3 is built from 13 residues. Looked up from germline, CDR1 is SQVTM and CDR2 is ANQGSEA. The trim removed 8 bases at V and 6 bases at J, leaving 8 bases unmatched. Here the CDR3 reads CSTGTGRGNEQFF. The CDR3 DNA sequence: TGCAGCACCGGGACAGGGAGGGGCAATGAGCAGTTCTTC.

The V call is TRBV10-3, the J call TRBJ1-1, with D possibly being TRBD1 (5 bases). This CDR3 has 13 residues. The V gene's germline CDR1 is ENHRY and CDR2 SYGVKD. V was shortened by 10 bases and J by 0 bases, with 12 bases between the two germline ends. This chain's CDR3 is CASLGGMNTEAFF. In nucleotides, the CDR3 is TGTGCCAGCCTGGGGGGAATGAACACTGAAGCTTTCTTT.

The chain combines TRBV6-6 with TRBJ1-3; D is unresolved. Germline V lookup: CDR1 MNHNY, CDR2 SVGAGI (reference sequence). V dropped 6 bases and J dropped 4 bases, with 10 bases sitting between them. The length of the CDR3 is 13 residues. Written as DNA, the CDR3 is TGTGCCAGCAGCCGCTCCAGGGGAAACACCATATATTTT. Encoded protein: CASSRSRGNTIYF.

The chain has TRBV4-1 and TRBJ2-7, with 8 bases lining up with TRBD2. V lost 0 bases to trimming and J lost 7 bases; unmatched junction nucleotides: 5. This CDR3 spans 14 amino acids. The germline gives CDR1 MGHRA, CDR2 YSYEKL. CDR3 amino acids: CASSQDRLAGEQYF. CDR3 DNA sequence: TGCGCCAGCAGCCAAGATAGGCTAGCGGGTGAGCAGTACTTC.

This chain uses TRBV2 with TRBJ1-6; no definite D call. This CDR3 contains 15 residues. The germline V and J ends were trimmed by 6 bases and 6 bases, with 15 bases remaining between them. CDR1 and CDR2 (germline): SNHLY, FYNNEI. The CDR3: CASSLGRLTNSPLHF. The CDR3 DNA follows: TGTGCCAGCAGCTTAGGGCGCCTTACTAATTCACCCCTCCACTTT.

This clone was observed a handful of times. The V and J genes are TRBV11-2 and TRBJ2-2; either TRBD1 or TRBD2 may fit D (6 bases each). CDR1 and CDR2 from the germline V gene are SGHAT and FQNNGV. CDR3 length equals 15 residues. V shed 1 base and J shed 6 bases, with 12 bases lying between them. CDR3 loop: CASSLAAGEAGELFF. CDR3 DNA sequence: TGTGCCAGCAGCTTAGCGGCAGGGGAGGCCGGGGAGCTGTTTTTT.

V gene TRBV7-9 combines with J gene TRBJ2-2; D remains ambiguous. The CDR3 spans 12 residues. In germline, CDR1 is SEHNR, CDR2 FQNEAQ (reference sequence). V lost 3 bases, J lost 3 bases, and 2 bases lay in between. The CDR3 DNA sequence: TGTGCCAGCAGCTTTTACACCGGGGAGCTGTTTTTT. Amino acids: CASSFYTGELFF. The full variable domain, with the rest looked up from reference TRBV7-9 and TRBJ2-2, is DTGVSQNPRHKITKRGQNVTFRCDPISEHNRLYWYRQTLGQGPEFLTYFQNEAQLEKSRLLSDRFSAERPKGSFSTLEIQRTEQGDSAMYLCASSFYTGELFFGEGSRLTVL.

This chain connects TRBV6-4 to TRBJ2-2; D ambiguous. There are 14 residues in the CDR3. Trimming removed 3 bases at V and 0 bases at J, with 5 bases between. Germline-derived CDR1 and CDR2 are MRHNA and SNTAGT. The CDR3 is CASSESANTGELFF. The CDR3 DNA reads as TGTGCCAGCAGTGAGTCGGCGAACACCGGGGAGCTGTTTTTT.

V gene TRBV4-1 combines with J gene TRBJ1-2; 7 bases map to TRBD1. The CDR3 loop spans 15 amino acids. V shed 0 bases, J shed 5 bases, and the junction held 6 bases outside the gene matches. The V gene's germline CDR1 is MGHRA and CDR2 YSYEKL. Here the CDR3 DNA reads TGCGCCAGCAGCCAAGAATGGGCAGGGGGATATGGCTACACCTTC. Amino acids: CASSQEWAGGYGYTF.

The chain couples TRBV7-9 to TRBJ2-3; D gene uncertain. From germline, CDR1 is SEHNR and CDR2 FQNEAQ (reference sequence). The CDR3 length is 15 residues. V lost 5 bases and J 4 bases, leaving 16 bases between the germline ends. DNA of the CDR3: TGTGCCAGCAGCCCCCCCGCGGCTGGGGCAGATACGCAGTATTTT. This gives the protein CASSPPAAGADTQYF.

The genes are TRBV7-8 and TRBJ2-7; TRBD2 agrees at 7 bases. Germline CDR1 SGHVS, CDR2 FQNEAQ. The length of the CDR3 is 15 residues. Losses at the gene ends were 10 bases for V and 2 bases for J; bases not matched to a gene: 14. Here the CDR3 DNA reads TGTGCCACCCAAAAAGGGGCTAGCGGCCCCTACGAGCAGTACTTC. Residues: CATQKGASGPYEQYF.

V and J are TRBV9 and TRBJ1-2; the D is unclear. The germline CDR1 and CDR2 sequences are SGDLS and YYNGEE. With 0 bases removed from V and 0 bases from J, the gap between germline ends came to 9 bases. The CDR3 is 15 amino acids. CDR3: CASSVAPSTNYGYTF. In DNA form, the CDR3 reads TGTGCCAGCAGCGTAGCCCCCTCAACTAACTATGGCTACACCTTC.

This clone showed up just once. V usage is TRBV5-6 and J usage is TRBJ1-1; D remains ambiguous. Trimming shortened V by 1 base and J by 6 bases, and 4 bases separated the two germline ends. Germline lookup yields CDR1 SGHDT and CDR2 YYEEEE. This CDR3 region has 11 residues. The CDR3: CASSLLSEAFF. The CDR3 region has the DNA TGTGCCAGCAGCTTGTTGTCTGAAGCTTTCTTT.

This sequence joins TRBV6-5 and TRBJ2-7; unclear D gene. Trimming cost V 5 bases and J 9 bases, with 17 bases left between them. This CDR3 is built from 13 residues. Germline-derived CDR1 and CDR2 are MNHEY and SVGAGI. The CDR3, as DNA: TGTGCCAGCAGTGAGGTCAGGCGTTCTCGGCAGTACTTC. Amino acid sequence: CASSEVRRSRQYF.

The V and J genes are TRBV7-6 and TRBJ2-7; 8 nucleotides align to TRBD1. After removal of 1 base from V and 0 bases from J, the junction contained 2 bases not matched to a gene. The V gene's germline CDR1 is SGHVS and CDR2 FNYEAQ. This CDR3 is 15 amino acids long. CDR3 sequence: CASSLEDRVSYEQYF. The CDR3 nucleotides are TGTGCCAGCAGCTTAGAGGACAGGGTCTCCTACGAGCAGTACTTC.

V and J are TRBV28 and TRBJ1-1; 10 bases line up with TRBD1. CDR1 MDHEN and CDR2 SYDVKM come from the germline V gene. This CDR3 spans 14 amino acids. V lost 5 bases, J lost 6 bases, and 6 bases stayed unmatched. The CDR3 DNA reads TGTGCCAGCAGTCGGACAGGGGGTAAACCTGAAGCTTTCTTT. Its translation is CASSRTGGKPEAFF.

This clone came up a few times. The chain has TRBV12-5 and TRBJ1-2; D ambiguous. Germline CDR1 is LGHNT and CDR2 is FRNRAP. The V end was cut by 3 bases, the J end by 2 bases, with 4 bases between. The CDR3 spans 12 residues. The CDR3 spells CASGFSNYGYTF. The CDR3 region has the DNA TGTGCTAGTGGTTTCTCAAACTATGGCTACACCTTC.

The chain links TRBV6-6 to TRBJ1-5; D remains ambiguous. V was clipped by 2 bases and J by 4 bases, with 9 bases between them. Looked up from germline, CDR1 is MNHNY and CDR2 is SVGAGI (reference sequence). The CDR3 is 14 amino acids. Written as DNA, the CDR3 is TGTGCCAGCAGTTACGGCGGTGGGAATCAGCCCCAGCATTTT. It specifies CASSYGGGNQPQHF.

This chain joins TRBV9 and TRBJ2-5, with TRBD2 as a possible D gene (5 bases). CDR1 and CDR2 from the germline V gene are SGDLS and YYNGEE. V was pared by 4 bases and J by 5 bases, with 15 bases between. The CDR3 consists of 14 residues. CDR3 region: CASSQGLAPETQYF. CDR3 coding DNA: TGTGCCAGCAGCCAAGGCCTAGCTCCGGAGACCCAGTACTTC. Drawing the rest from reference TRBV9 and TRBJ2-5, the complete variable domain is DSGVTQTPKHLITATGQRVTLRCSPRSGDLSVYWYQQSLDQGLQFLIQYYNGEERAKGNILERFSAQQFPDLHSELNLSSLELGDSALYFCASSQGLAPETQYFGPGTRLLVL.